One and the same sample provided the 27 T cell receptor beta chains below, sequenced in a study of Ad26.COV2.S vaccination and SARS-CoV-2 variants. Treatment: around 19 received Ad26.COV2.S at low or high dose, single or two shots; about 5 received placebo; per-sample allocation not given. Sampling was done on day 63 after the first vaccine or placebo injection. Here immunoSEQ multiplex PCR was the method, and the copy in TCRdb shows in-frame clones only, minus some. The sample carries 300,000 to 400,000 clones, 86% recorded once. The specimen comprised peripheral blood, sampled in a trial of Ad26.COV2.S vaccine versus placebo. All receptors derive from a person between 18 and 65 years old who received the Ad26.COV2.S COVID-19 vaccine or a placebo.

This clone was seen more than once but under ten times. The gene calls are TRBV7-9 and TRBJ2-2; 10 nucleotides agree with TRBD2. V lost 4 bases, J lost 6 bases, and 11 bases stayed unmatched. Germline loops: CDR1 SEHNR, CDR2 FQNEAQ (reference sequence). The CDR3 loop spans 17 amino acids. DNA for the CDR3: TGTGCCAGCAGCTCCCTGAGGACTAGCGGTTTCTCCGGGGAGCTGTTTTTT. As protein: CASSSLRTSGFSGELFF.

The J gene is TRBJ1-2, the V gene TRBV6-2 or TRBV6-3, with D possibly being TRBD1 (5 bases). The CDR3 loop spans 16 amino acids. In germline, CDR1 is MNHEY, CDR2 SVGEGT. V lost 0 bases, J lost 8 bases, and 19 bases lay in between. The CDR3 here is CASSYSPHRRWVGYTF. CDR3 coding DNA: TGTGCCAGCAGTTACTCACCCCACAGGCGCTGGGTCGGCTACACCTTC.

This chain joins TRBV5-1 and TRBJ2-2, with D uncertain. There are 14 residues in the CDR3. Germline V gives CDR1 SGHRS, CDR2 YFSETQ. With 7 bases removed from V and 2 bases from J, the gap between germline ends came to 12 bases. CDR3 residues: CASSGPANTGELFF. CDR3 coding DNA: TGCGCCAGCTCTGGGCCGGCAAACACCGGGGAGCTGTTTTTT.

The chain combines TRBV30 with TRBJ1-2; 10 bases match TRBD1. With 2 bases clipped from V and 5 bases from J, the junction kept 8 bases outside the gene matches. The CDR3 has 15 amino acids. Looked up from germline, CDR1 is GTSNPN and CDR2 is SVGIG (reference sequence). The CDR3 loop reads CAWSRPGTGEYGYTF. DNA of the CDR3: TGTGCCTGGAGTCGCCCCGGGACAGGGGAATATGGCTACACCTTC.

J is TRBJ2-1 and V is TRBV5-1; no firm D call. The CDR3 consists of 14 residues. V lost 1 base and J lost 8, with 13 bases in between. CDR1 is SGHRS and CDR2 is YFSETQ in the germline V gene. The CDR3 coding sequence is TGCGCCAGCAGCTTGAGCCAGGTTGTGGATGAGCAGTTCTTC. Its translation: CASSLSQVVDEQFF.

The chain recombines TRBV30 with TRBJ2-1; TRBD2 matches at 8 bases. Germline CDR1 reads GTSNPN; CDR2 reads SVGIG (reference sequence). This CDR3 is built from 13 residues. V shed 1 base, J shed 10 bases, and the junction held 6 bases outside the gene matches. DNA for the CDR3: TGTGCCTGGAGTGGTGGACTAGCCCAGGAGCAGTTCTTC. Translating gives CAWSGGLAQEQFF.

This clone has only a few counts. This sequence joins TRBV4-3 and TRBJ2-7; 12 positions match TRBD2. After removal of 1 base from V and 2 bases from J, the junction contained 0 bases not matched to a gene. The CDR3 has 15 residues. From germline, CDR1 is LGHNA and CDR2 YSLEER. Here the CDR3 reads CASSQASGGAYEQYF. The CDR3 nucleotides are TGCGCCAGCAGCCAAGCTAGCGGGGGGGCCTACGAGCAGTACTTC.

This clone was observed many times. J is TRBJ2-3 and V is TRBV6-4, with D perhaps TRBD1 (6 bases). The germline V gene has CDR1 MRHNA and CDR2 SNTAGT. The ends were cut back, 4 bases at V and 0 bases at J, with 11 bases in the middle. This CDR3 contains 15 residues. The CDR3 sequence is CASSVGTGSTDTQYF. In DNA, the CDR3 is TGTGCCAGCAGTGTCGGCACAGGGAGCACAGATACGCAGTATTTT.

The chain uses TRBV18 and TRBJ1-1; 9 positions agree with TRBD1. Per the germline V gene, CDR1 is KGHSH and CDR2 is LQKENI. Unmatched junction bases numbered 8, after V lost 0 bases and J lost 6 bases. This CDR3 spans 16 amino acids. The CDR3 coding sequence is TGTGCCAGCTCACCACCGGGACAGGGTAAAGAGGCTGAAGCTTTCTTT. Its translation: CASSPPGQGKEAEAFF.

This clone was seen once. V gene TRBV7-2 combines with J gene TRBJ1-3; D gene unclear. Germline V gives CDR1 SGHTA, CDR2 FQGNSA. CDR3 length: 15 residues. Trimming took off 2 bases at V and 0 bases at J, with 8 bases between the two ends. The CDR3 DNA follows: TGTGCCAGCAGCTTAAACCGCCTCTCTGGAAACACCATATATTTT. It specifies CASSLNRLSGNTIYF.

CDR3 in amino acids: CASSESAGRLYGYTF. DNA of the CDR3: TGCGCCAGCAGTGAGTCGGCCGGTAGGCTCTATGGCTACACCTTC. The chain links TRBV10-2 to TRBJ1-2; D is uncertain. The CDR3 contains 15 residues. V lost 0 bases and J 4 bases, leaving 12 bases between the germline ends. Germline V gives CDR1 WSHSY, CDR2 SAAADI.

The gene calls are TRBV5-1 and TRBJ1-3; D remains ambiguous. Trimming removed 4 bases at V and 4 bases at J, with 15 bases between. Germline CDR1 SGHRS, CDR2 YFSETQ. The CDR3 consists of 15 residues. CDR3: CASSPTDQPGNTIYF. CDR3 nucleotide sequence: TGCGCCAGCAGCCCCACAGATCAGCCCGGAAACACCATATATTTT.

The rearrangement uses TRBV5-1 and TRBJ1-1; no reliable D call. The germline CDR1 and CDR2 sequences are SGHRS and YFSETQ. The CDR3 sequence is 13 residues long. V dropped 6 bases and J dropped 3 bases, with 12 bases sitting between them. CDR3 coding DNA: TGCGCCAGCACGCAGATTGGGGACACTGAAGCTTTCTTT. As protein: CASTQIGDTEAFF.

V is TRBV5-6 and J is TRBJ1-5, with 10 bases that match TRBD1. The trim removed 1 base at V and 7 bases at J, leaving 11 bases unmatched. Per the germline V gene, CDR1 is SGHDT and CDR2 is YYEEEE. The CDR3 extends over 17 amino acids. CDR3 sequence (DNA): TGTGCCAGCAGCTTGTTTTGGGGACAGGGGCCTGGGCAGCCCCAGCATTTT. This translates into CASSLFWGQGPGQPQHF.

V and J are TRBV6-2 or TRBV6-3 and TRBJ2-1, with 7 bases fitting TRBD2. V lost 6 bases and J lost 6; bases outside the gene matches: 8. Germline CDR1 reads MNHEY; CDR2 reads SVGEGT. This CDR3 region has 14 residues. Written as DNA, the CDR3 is TGTGCCAGCAGCCTCCTCAGGGAGGGCAATGAGCAGTTCTTC. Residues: CASSLLREGNEQFF.

In DNA, the CDR3 is TGTGCCAGCAGCTTAGAGTTTGAGGGAAACACCATATATTTT. This sequence encodes CASSLEFEGNTIYF. The chain joins TRBV7-8 to TRBJ1-3; no firm D call. The V gene's germline CDR1 is SGHVS and CDR2 FQNEAQ. V lost 1 base to trimming and J lost 4 bases, with 8 bases between them. This CDR3 has 14 residues.

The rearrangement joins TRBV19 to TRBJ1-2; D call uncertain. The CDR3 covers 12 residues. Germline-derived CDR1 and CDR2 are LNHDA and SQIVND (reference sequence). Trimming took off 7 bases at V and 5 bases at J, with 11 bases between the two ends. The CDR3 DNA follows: TGTGCCAGTATGGACGGAATTTATGGCTACACCTTC. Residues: CASMDGIYGYTF.

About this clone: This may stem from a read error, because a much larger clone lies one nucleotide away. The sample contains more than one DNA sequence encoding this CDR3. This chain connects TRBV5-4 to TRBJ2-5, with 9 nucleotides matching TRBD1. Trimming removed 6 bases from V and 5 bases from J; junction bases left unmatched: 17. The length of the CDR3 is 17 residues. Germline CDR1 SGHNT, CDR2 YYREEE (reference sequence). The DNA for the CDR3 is TGTGCCAGCACCCGAACAGGGGGCCCGCGCGATTCTGAGACCCAGTACTTC. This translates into CASTRTGGPRDSETQYF.

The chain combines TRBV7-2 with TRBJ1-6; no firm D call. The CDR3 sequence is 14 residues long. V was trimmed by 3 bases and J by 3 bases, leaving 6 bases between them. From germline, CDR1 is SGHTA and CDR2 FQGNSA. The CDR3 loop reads CASSFANYNSPLHF. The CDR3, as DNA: TGTGCCAGCAGCTTCGCCAACTATAATTCACCCCTCCACTTT.

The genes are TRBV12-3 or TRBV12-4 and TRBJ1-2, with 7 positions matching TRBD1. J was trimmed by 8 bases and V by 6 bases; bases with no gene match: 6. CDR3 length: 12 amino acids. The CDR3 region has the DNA TGTGCCAGCAGCCCGACAGGGTACGGCTACACCTTC. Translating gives CASSPTGYGYTF.

CDR3 region: CASSQEDGRADTQYF. Here the CDR3 DNA reads TGTGCCAGCAGCCAAGAGGATGGGAGGGCAGATACGCAGTATTTT. V and J are TRBV3-1 (or the pseudogene TRBV3-2) and TRBJ2-3, with 7 bases that match TRBD2. V was clipped by 0 bases and J by 4 bases; unmatched bases: 4. The CDR3 has 15 residues. The V gene's germline CDR1 is LGHDT and CDR2 YNNKEL (reference sequence).

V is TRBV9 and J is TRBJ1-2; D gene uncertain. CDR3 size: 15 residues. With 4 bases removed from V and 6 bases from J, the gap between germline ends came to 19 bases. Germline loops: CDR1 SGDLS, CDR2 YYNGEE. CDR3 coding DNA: TGTGCCAGCAGCCCTAGGCCCGCCCAAACGAATGGCTACACCTTC. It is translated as CASSPRPAQTNGYTF.

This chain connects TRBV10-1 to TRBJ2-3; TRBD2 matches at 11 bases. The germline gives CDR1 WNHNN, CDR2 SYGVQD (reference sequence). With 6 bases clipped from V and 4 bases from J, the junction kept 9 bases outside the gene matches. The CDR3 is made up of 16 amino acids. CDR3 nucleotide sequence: TGCGCCAGCAGCGCCTCGACTAGCGGGGAGGCAGATACGCAGTATTTT. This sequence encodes CASSASTSGEADTQYF.

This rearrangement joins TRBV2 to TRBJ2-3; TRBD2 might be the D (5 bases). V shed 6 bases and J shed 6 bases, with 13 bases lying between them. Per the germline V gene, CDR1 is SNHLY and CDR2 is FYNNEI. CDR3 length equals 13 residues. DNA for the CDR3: TGTGCCAGCAGGATTGGAGGTCGGGATACGCAGTATTTT. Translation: CASRIGGRDTQYF.

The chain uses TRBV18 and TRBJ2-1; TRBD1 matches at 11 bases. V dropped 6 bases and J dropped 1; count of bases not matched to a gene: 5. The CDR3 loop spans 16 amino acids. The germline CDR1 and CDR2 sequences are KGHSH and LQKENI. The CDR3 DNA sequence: TGTGCCAGCTCGCAAGGGACAGGGGGGTCCTACAATGAGCAGTTCTTC. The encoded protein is CASSQGTGGSYNEQFF.

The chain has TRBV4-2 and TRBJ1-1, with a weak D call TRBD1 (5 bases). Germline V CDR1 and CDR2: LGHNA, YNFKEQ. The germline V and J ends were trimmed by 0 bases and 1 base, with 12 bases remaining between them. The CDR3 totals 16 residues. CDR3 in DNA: TGTGCCAGCAGCCAAGAAACAGGAATTTGGAACACTGAAGCTTTCTTT. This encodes CASSQETGIWNTEAFF.

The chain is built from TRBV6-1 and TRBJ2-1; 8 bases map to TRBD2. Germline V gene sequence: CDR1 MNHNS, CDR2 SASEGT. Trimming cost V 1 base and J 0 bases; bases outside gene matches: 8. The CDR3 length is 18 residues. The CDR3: CASSEVWRGVGSYNEQFF. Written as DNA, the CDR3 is TGTGCCAGCAGTGAAGTGTGGCGGGGGGTCGGCTCCTACAATGAGCAGTTCTTC.